This TCR beta chain was sequenced for a study of CD8 T cells in ankylosing spondylitis. Making the TCR beta libraries involved quantitative 5'-RACE with molecular barcodes. MiXCR, applied by TCRdb to the 5' RACE reads, yields one record per CDR3 protein. The repertoire holds hundreds of thousands of distinct CDR3 sequences, roughly 27% seen once, with about 1% in the top ten. Germline CDR1 reads SGHVS; CDR2 reads FNYEAQ. The CDR3 spans 19 residues. V lost 2 bases to trimming and J lost 0 bases; unmatched junction nucleotides: 9. General study results and limits: Among TCR beta sequences, a motif of fewer than 10 highly homologous variants appeared characteristic of ankylosing spondylitis blood.

As for this clonotype: The antigen is undetermined.

V gene TRBV7-6 combines with J gene TRBJ2-3; 12 bases line up with TRBD2. The receptor was isolated from a male donor with ankylosing spondylitis. What was sequenced was blood, either unsorted or a sorted T cell fraction (not recorded which). The CDR3 DNA sequence: TGTGCCAGCAGCTTACGACTAGCGGGAGCGGGGTATAGCACAGATACGCAGTATTTT. Residues: CASSLRLAGAGYSTDTQYF.